The present entry profiles one T cell receptor beta chain with its context. The data derive from a study of tumor-infiltrating lymphocytes in oesophageal squamous cell carcinoma. TCRdb re-derived calls from the PCR reads in MiXCR, one entry per CDR3 protein. There are under 20,000 distinct CDR3 sequences in the sample; roughly 47% occur only once, and around 30% lies in the top ten. The TCR sequence derives from a male donor with esophageal squamous cell carcinoma. The sequencing sample was made of esophageal tumor tissue.

CDR3 in amino acids: CASSLDQGSANEKLFF. CDR3 sequence (DNA): TGCGCCAGCAGCCTAGATCAGGGTTCAGCTAATGAAAAACTGTTTTTT. J is TRBJ1-4 and V is TRBV4-1; possible D gene TRBD1, 5 bases. The CDR3 covers 16 residues. CDR1 and CDR2 from the germline V gene are MGHRA and YSYEKL. V dropped 4 bases and J dropped 3 bases, with 15 bases sitting between them.